This T cell receptor (beta chain) was identified in a study of blood T cell repertoires in COVID-19. Sequencing used immunoSEQ multiplex PCR; TCRdb keeps in-frame clones, though not all of them. Seen here are roughly 180,000 clones, 70% to 90% observed once, and the top ten hold almost 1%. This sequence originates from a man between 18 and 35 years old with acute or convalescent COVID-19. Material: peripheral blood.

Here the CDR3 reads CASSLEGQGVAGNTIYF. The CDR3, as DNA: TGTGCCAGCAGCTTGGAAGGACAGGGAGTAGCTGGAAACACCATATATTTT. The rearrangement uses TRBV13 and TRBJ1-3; 8 nucleotides line up with TRBD1. The CDR3 extends over 17 amino acids. The V and J ends lost 3 bases and 2 bases, in that order; junction bases with no gene match: 9. In germline, CDR1 is PRHDT, CDR2 FYEKMQ (reference sequence).